The 31 T cell receptor beta chains in this list originate from one sample, sequenced in a study of CD8+ T cells in alopecia areata. The treatment: oral pan-JAK inhibitor, 5-10 mg twice daily. It was cDNA, reverse transcribed from extracted RNA, that served as the sequencing template. The table came from immunoSEQ multiplex PCR; TCRdb's copy has only in-frame clones and leaves some out. The sample consists of fewer than 250,000 clones, under 40% of them appearing once. The sample here was CD4+ T cells sorted from blood, taken between weeks 30 and 35, from a patient treated with tofacitinib. The receptors stem from a human donor with alopecia areata.

This clone was observed a handful of times. The chain combines TRBV7-9 with TRBJ2-1, with 14 nucleotides matching TRBD2. This CDR3 contains 14 residues. V lost 5 bases, J lost 9 bases, and 3 bases stayed unmatched. Germline CDR1 and CDR2: SEHNR and FQNEAQ (reference sequence). CDR3 protein: CASSRTSGGSEQFF. The CDR3 DNA is TGTGCCAGCAGCCGGACTAGCGGGGGGTCTGAGCAGTTCTTC.

The chain uses TRBV28 and TRBJ1-5, with TRBD1 as a possible D gene (6 bases). V shed 7 bases and J shed 10 bases, with 14 bases lying between them. The germline V gene encodes CDR1 MDHEN and CDR2 SYDVKM. The CDR3 runs 12 residues. The CDR3 bases are TGTGCCAGCACCCGGACAGCGTTCCCCCAGCATTTT. It is translated as CASTRTAFPQHF.

This clone turned up a few times. This sequence joins TRBV28 and TRBJ2-1; no definite D call. This CDR3 is 12 amino acids long. Germline assignment: CDR1 MDHEN and CDR2 SYDVKM. The V end was cut by 4 bases, the J end by 4 bases, with 5 bases between. CDR3 nucleotide sequence: TGTGCCAGCAGTTCAACTTACAATGAGCAGTTCTTC. Protein product: CASSSTYNEQFF.

This chain links TRBV27 with TRBJ2-1; TRBD1 or TRBD2 may be the D gene (7 bases each). Germline V CDR1 and CDR2: MNHEY, SMNVEV (reference sequence). V gave up 2 bases and J gave up 2 bases, with 16 bases separating them. The CDR3 consists of 17 residues. CDR3 DNA sequence: TGTGCCAGCAGTTTAAGATTGACAGGGAGGGCCTACAATGAGCAGTTCTTC. It is translated as CASSLRLTGRAYNEQFF.

This clone showed up just once. The chain carries TRBV5-6 and TRBJ2-3; 7 positions match TRBD1. The V segment lost 0 bases and the J segment 8 bases; nucleotides outside the gene matches: 9. CDR1 is SGHDT and CDR2 is YYEEEE in the germline V gene. The CDR3 spans 15 residues. The CDR3 loop is CASSLGDRYQSTQYF. The CDR3 bases are TGTGCCAGCAGCTTGGGGGACAGATACCAGTCTACGCAGTATTTT.

The chain is built from TRBV9 and TRBJ2-1; D is tentatively TRBD1 or TRBD2 (6 bases each). V was pared by 0 bases and J by 4 bases, with 14 bases between. The CDR3 length is 16 residues. Germline V gene data show CDR1 as SGDLS and CDR2 as YYNGEE. The CDR3 nucleotides are TGTGCCAGCAGCGTAGCCGGAGGGGGACAATACAATGAGCAGTTCTTC. Translation: CASSVAGGGQYNEQFF.

The chain employs TRBV5-1 and TRBJ2-1; D gene ambiguous. Looked up from germline, CDR1 is SGHRS and CDR2 is YFSETQ. Trimming removed 2 bases from V and 4 bases from J, with 4 bases in between. CDR3 length equals 12 residues. The DNA for the CDR3 is TGCGCCAGCAGCTTCGGGTACAATGAGCAGTTCTTC. It codes for CASSFGYNEQFF.

The rearrangement links TRBV27 to TRBJ2-1; D is perhaps TRBD1 (5 bases). The CDR3 is made up of 14 amino acids. Germline V gives CDR1 MNHEY, CDR2 SMNVEV (reference sequence). V lost 7 bases to trimming and J lost 6 bases, with 16 bases between them. CDR3: CASTRAGAFNEQFF. In nucleotides, the CDR3 is TGTGCCAGCACCCGAGCTGGGGCCTTCAATGAGCAGTTCTTC.

This clone was detected only a few times. V usage is TRBV2 and J usage is TRBJ2-3; tentatively, D is TRBD2 (6 bases). Germline V CDR1 and CDR2: SNHLY, FYNNEI. The CDR3 consists of 15 residues. The ends were cut back, 9 bases at V and 0 bases at J, with 16 bases in the middle. Here the CDR3 DNA reads TGTGCCAGTTGTCTTGAGCGGGTTAGCACAGATACGCAGTATTTT. Translated: CASCLERVSTDTQYF.

Only one count was recorded for this clone. The chain combines TRBV30 with TRBJ1-1; TRBD1 matches at 7 bases. Trimming removed 7 bases from V and 5 bases from J; junction bases left unmatched: 10. Looked up from germline, CDR1 is GTSNPN and CDR2 is SVGIG (reference sequence). CDR3 length equals 13 residues. CDR3 nucleotides: TGTGCCTCCACGGGACAGTTAATTACTGAAGCTTTCTTT. This encodes CASTGQLITEAFF.

The CDR3 loop is CASSPGLSTDTQYF. The CDR3 coding sequence is TGTGCCAGCAGTCCAGGACTGTCCACAGATACGCAGTATTTT. This chain links TRBV6-4 with TRBJ2-3; perhaps TRBD2 as D (5 bases). The germline V gene has CDR1 MRHNA and CDR2 SNTAGT. V lost 5 bases and J lost 2, with 11 bases in between. The CDR3 spans 14 residues.

The V call is TRBV7-3, the J call TRBJ2-7, with no clear D. V lost 4 bases to trimming and J lost 6 bases, with 10 bases between them. Germline CDR1 is SGHTA and CDR2 is FQGTGA. The CDR3 consists of 12 residues. The CDR3 region is CASSSQFSEQYF. The CDR3 nucleotides read TGTGCCAGCAGCTCCCAGTTCTCCGAGCAGTACTTC.

In regard to this clone: A read error may produce the germline difference seen at one junction end. V gene TRBV29-1 combines with J gene TRBJ2-1; D is unresolved. This CDR3 has 9 amino acids. The germline gives CDR1 SQVTM, CDR2 ANQGSEA. CDR3 sequence (DNA): TGCAGCGTAGAAGATGAGCAGTTCTTC. Protein: CSVEDEQFF.

The genes are TRBV2 and TRBJ1-2, with 7 positions matching TRBD1. Unmatched junction bases numbered 6, after V lost 3 bases and J lost 5 bases. Germline CDR1 SNHLY, CDR2 FYNNEI. The CDR3 runs to 14 residues. CDR3 sequence reads: CASSDFTGVYGYTF. The CDR3 nucleotides read TGTGCCAGCAGTGACTTTACAGGGGTGTATGGCTACACCTTC.

By frequency in the sample, this clone is medium-sized (0.01 to 0.1%). The CDR3 bases are TGTGCCAGCTTGGTTGATAACCAGGAGCAGTACTTC. Its translation: CASLVDNQEQYF. The V call is TRBV2, the J call TRBJ2-7; D not certain. Looked up from germline, CDR1 is SNHLY and CDR2 is FYNNEI. The CDR3 covers 12 residues. V lost 8 bases, J lost 7 bases, and 15 bases lay in between.

This clone was recorded only once. This sequence joins TRBV30 and TRBJ2-7; 12 positions match TRBD2. Germline V lookup: CDR1 GTSNPN, CDR2 SVGIG (reference sequence). V shed 0 bases, J shed 3 bases, and the junction held 0 bases outside the gene matches. This CDR3 contains 14 residues. Written as DNA, the CDR3 is TGTGCCTGGAGTGTACTAGCGGGAGGCTACGAGCAGTACTTC. Its translation: CAWSVLAGGYEQYF. The entire variable domain, with the rest obtained from reference TRBV30 and TRBJ2-7, is as follows: SQTIHQWPATLVQPVGSPLSLECTVEGTSNPNLYWYRQAAGRGLQLLFYSVGIGQISSEVPQNLSASRPQDRQFILSSKKLLLSDSGFYLCAWSVLAGGYEQYFGPGTRLTVT.

This clone turned up a few times. The rearrangement uses TRBV7-2 and TRBJ1-1, with D possibly being TRBD1 (6 bases). Germline CDR1 reads SGHTA; CDR2 reads FQGNSA. This CDR3 spans 14 amino acids. V gave up 5 bases and J gave up 5 bases, with 15 bases separating them. As DNA, the CDR3 is TGTGCCAGCAGCGAACAGGGAAAGGGTACTGAAGCTTTCTTT. Encoded protein: CASSEQGKGTEAFF.

Here the CDR3 DNA reads TGTGCCTGGAGCGAAGGGATCCATGAAAAACTGTTTTTT. This translates into CAWSEGIHEKLFF. This sequence joins TRBV30 and TRBJ1-4; D gene unclear. This CDR3 region has 13 residues. Trimming pared 3 bases from V and 6 bases from J, leaving 11 bases between. Germline V gives CDR1 GTSNPN, CDR2 SVGIG (reference sequence).

This clone was observed once. The DNA for the CDR3 is TGTGCCAGCAGTGACAATAATCAGCCCCAGCATTTT. It specifies CASSDNNQPQHF. The chain recombines TRBV2 with TRBJ1-5; D gene unclear. CDR3 length: 12 amino acids. Germline V gene lookup returns CDR1 SNHLY and CDR2 FYNNEI. V was trimmed by 3 bases and J by 4 bases, leaving 4 bases between them.

This clone has more than one count but fewer than ten. The chain recombines TRBV18 with TRBJ2-1; tentative D call: TRBD2 (5 bases). V was clipped by 5 bases and J by 5 bases, with 10 bases between them. The CDR3 sequence is 13 residues long. Germline V CDR1 and CDR2: KGHSH, LQKENI. The CDR3 here is CASSTSGNNEQFF. CDR3 in DNA: TGTGCCAGCTCAACCAGCGGTAACAATGAGCAGTTCTTC.

V is TRBV19 and J is TRBJ2-5; possibly TRBD1 for D (5 bases). This CDR3 is built from 12 residues. Germline V gene data show CDR1 as LNHDA and CDR2 as SQIVND (reference sequence). Trimming took 2 bases from V and 4 from J, leaving 5 bases between them. The CDR3 is CASSIQGETQYF. CDR3 in DNA: TGTGCCAGTAGTATACAGGGAGAGACCCAGTACTTC.

The DNA for the CDR3 is TGTGCCAGCAGTAATGACTATCCAAATCAGCCCCAGCATTTT. Its translation is CASSNDYPNQPQHF. The chain carries TRBV27 and TRBJ1-5; no clear D gene. V shed 5 bases and J shed 4 bases, with 12 bases lying between them. Germline loops: CDR1 MNHEY, CDR2 SMNVEV (reference sequence). CDR3 length: 14 residues.

J is TRBJ2-7 and V is TRBV29-1; 13 bases agree with TRBD2. Trimming at V came to 7 bases and at J to 12 bases, leaving 12 bases not matched to a gene. The CDR3 spans 13 residues. Germline values: CDR1 SQVTM, CDR2 ANQGSEA. DNA of the CDR3: TGCAGCGGATGGACTAGCGGGAGAAAAGATGTGTACTTC. Translating gives CSGWTSGRKDVYF.

This clone was detected only a few times. The chain combines TRBV7-3 with TRBJ1-2; D call uncertain. The CDR3 has 13 residues. Trimming pared 3 bases from V and 8 bases from J, leaving 13 bases between. The germline V gene has CDR1 SGHTA and CDR2 FQGTGA. CDR3 DNA: TGTGCCAGCAGCTTGGCAGGTTTTAGCGGCTACACCTTC. Its protein product is CASSLAGFSGYTF.

V usage is TRBV29-1 and J usage is TRBJ1-5; D uncertain. The CDR3 extends over 13 amino acids. The ends were cut back, 4 bases at V and 6 bases at J, with 13 bases in the middle. Germline V CDR1 and CDR2: SQVTM, ANQGSEA. DNA for the CDR3: TGCAGCGTTGCCCCGGGGAGGTTTCAGCCCCAGCATTTT. It yields the protein CSVAPGRFQPQHF.

The chain joins TRBV5-6 to TRBJ1-6; no reliable D call. The CDR3 is 14 amino acids. Trimming stripped 4 bases from V and 7 bases from J, with 12 bases between. The germline CDR1 and CDR2 sequences are SGHDT and YYEEEE. CDR3 sequence (DNA): TGTGCCAGCAGCCCGATACAGAACAATTCACCCCTCCACTTT. Its protein is CASSPIQNNSPLHF.

The sample holds a few counts of this clone. This rearrangement joins TRBV18 to TRBJ2-1; 9 nucleotides align to TRBD1. CDR1 is KGHSH, CDR2 LQKENI, per germline. The V and J ends lost 4 bases and 7 bases, in that order; junction bases with no gene match: 8. The CDR3 is 15 residues long. In DNA form, the CDR3 reads TGTGCCAGCTCACGACAGGGGGTCCGATCTAATGAGCAGTTCTTC. Its protein product is CASSRQGVRSNEQFF.

This clone appeared a few times. The V call is TRBV30, the J call TRBJ2-7; tentatively, D is TRBD1 or TRBD2 (6 bases each). CDR1 GTSNPN and CDR2 SVGIG come from the germline V gene (reference sequence). The CDR3 covers 13 residues. Trimming removed 8 bases at V and 0 bases at J, with 14 bases between. DNA for the CDR3: TGTGCCCATGGAGGGACATACTCCTACGAGCAGTACTTC. Translating gives CAHGGTYSYEQYF. The whole variable domain, remainder taken from reference TRBV30 and TRBJ2-7, is SQTIHQWPATLVQPVGSPLSLECTVEGTSNPNLYWYRQAAGRGLQLLFYSVGIGQISSEVPQNLSASRPQDRQFILSSKKLLLSDSGFYLCAHGGTYSYEQYFGPGTRLTVT.

The rearrangement joins TRBV18 to TRBJ1-2, with TRBD1 matching over 9 bases. The germline V gene has CDR1 KGHSH and CDR2 LQKENI. The ends lost 1 base at V and 7 bases at J; junction bases unmatched: 7. This CDR3 is built from 15 residues. As DNA, the CDR3 is TGTGCCAGCTCACCACAAACGGACAGGGGTGGTGGCTACACCTTC. This codes for CASSPQTDRGGGYTF.

This clone showed up just a few times. V and J are TRBV6-5 and TRBJ1-3; weak D call: TRBD1 (5 bases). The V end was cut by 0 bases, the J end by 0 bases, with 9 bases between. The CDR3 is 16 amino acids. The germline CDR1 and CDR2 sequences are MNHEY and SVGAGI. CDR3: CASSYSGGLSGNTIYF. The CDR3 DNA reads TGTGCCAGCAGTTACTCTGGGGGTCTCTCTGGAAACACCATATATTTT.

The rearrangement uses TRBV30 and TRBJ2-5, with a weak D call TRBD2 (5 bases). Per germline, CDR1 GTSNPN and CDR2 SVGIG (reference sequence). The CDR3 contains 13 residues. Deletions cut 1 base from V and 4 bases from J, with 10 bases between. DNA for the CDR3: TGTGCCTGGAGTGGGGCGGGCCCAGAGACCCAGTACTTC. This codes for CAWSGAGPETQYF.